This T cell receptor beta chain comes out of a study of T cells in localized non-small cell lung cancer. Findings and caveats of the study: Sequencing was limited to one tumor region, leaving the possibility of heterogeneity open. When the top 100 tumor clones were examined, a median 57 of them also appeared in the adjacent lung, which was paired and uninvolved. Exceeding tumor, uninvolved adjacent lung had the highest T cell clonality. Overall survival was longer when the density of T cells in the blood was higher.

Germline V lookup: CDR1 SGHTA, CDR2 FQGNSA. The CDR3 runs to 13 residues. The V gene lost 2 bases and the J gene lost 7 bases, with 8 bases spanning the gap. Profiling relied on immunoSEQ multiplex PCR, and the TCRdb table lists in-frame clones only, not all of them. Here the sample spans around 64,000 clones, about four fifths being singletons. Worth noting for this clone: Its cognate antigen is unknown.

The chain uses TRBV7-2 and TRBJ2-2; D ambiguous. The sequenced sample was PBMCs, obtained before any cancer treatment. This receptor was identified in a man aged 35 to 69 with stage II lung adenocarcinoma. The CDR3 nucleotides read TGTGCCAGCAGCTTAATGGAAAGCGGGGAGCTGTTTTTT. Protein sequence: CASSLMESGELFF.